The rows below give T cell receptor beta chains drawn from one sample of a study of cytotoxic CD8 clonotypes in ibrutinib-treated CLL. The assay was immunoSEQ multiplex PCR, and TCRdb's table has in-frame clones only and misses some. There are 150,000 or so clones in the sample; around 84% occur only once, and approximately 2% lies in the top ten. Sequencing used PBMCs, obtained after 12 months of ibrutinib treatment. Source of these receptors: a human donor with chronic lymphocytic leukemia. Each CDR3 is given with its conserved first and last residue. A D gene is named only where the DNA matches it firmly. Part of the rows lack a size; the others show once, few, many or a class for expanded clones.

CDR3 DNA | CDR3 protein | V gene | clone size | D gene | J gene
TGTGCCAGCTCACCAAGGGGTCTCAATCTGAACACTGAAGCTTTCTTT | CASSPRGLNLNTEAFF | TRBV18 | - | - | TRBJ1-1
TGTGCCAGCAGCCGGATTATCGGGACGGAAGCTTTCTTT | CASSRIIGTEAFF | TRBV14 | - | - | TRBJ1-1
TGCGCCAGCAGCTTGGCAGGCGGGGGTATCTCTGGGGCCAACGTCCTGACTTTC | CASSLAGGGISGANVLTF | TRBV5-1 | - | TRBD2 | TRBJ2-6
TGTGCCAGCATCGGGGGGGGCCTCTACAATGAGCAGTTCTTC | CASIGGGLYNEQFF | TRBV27 | few | TRBD2 | TRBJ2-1
TGTGCCAGCAGCGGGACAGGGGGTTCCATTCAGTACTTC | CASSGTGGSIQYF | TRBV9 | - | TRBD1 | TRBJ2-4
TGTGCCAGCAGCCGCAGTCTAGCGGGGGTTTACACAGATACGCAGTATTTT | CASSRSLAGVYTDTQYF | TRBV14 | - | TRBD2 | TRBJ2-3
TGTGCCAGCTCACCACTGGGGAGCTCCTACAATGAGCAGTTCTTC | CASSPLGSSYNEQFF | TRBV18 | - | - | TRBJ2-1
TGTGCCAGCAGTTTTAGGGCAGATAAATCAAGGGGCAAAAACATTCAGTACTTC | CASSFRADKSRGKNIQYF | TRBV27 | - | - | TRBJ2-4
TGTGCCTGTCCGACAGGTTATAATTCACCCCTCCACTTT | CACPTGYNSPLHF | TRBV30 | - | - | TRBJ1-6
TGTGCCAGCAGTTGGGGACTAGCGGGAGGGAACTACGAGCAGTACTTC | CASSWGLAGGNYEQYF | TRBV6-5 | - | TRBD2 | TRBJ2-7
TGTGCCAGCAGCCCCCATCCCGGGTCCGGCTATGGCTACACCTTC | CASSPHPGSGYGYTF | TRBV4-2 | once | - | TRBJ1-2
TGTGCCACCAGCAGACGTAGGGCCGGGACTAGCGGCTCCTACGAGCAGTACTTC | CATSRRRAGTSGSYEQYF | TRBV15 | many | TRBD2 | TRBJ2-7
TGCAGCGTTGGGGACAGGGATGCCTATGGCTACACCTTC | CSVGDRDAYGYTF | TRBV29-1 | few | TRBD1 | TRBJ1-2
TGTGCCAGCAGCTTACTCGCTGTCAGGGATACGCAGTATTTT | CASSLLAVRDTQYF | TRBV7-2 | - | - | TRBJ2-3
TGTGCCAGCATCCTTTCAGGGGGCAAAGGAGGGAGCAATCAGCCCCAGCATTTT | CASILSGGKGGSNQPQHF | TRBV21-1 | - | - | TRBJ1-5
TGTGCCAGCAGCGTAGGCGGGACCCGTCGGGACACCGGGGAGCTGTTTTTT | CASSVGGTRRDTGELFF | TRBV9 | few | - | TRBJ2-2
TGTGCCGCAGGGTCTAACTATGGCTACACCTTC | CAAGSNYGYTF | TRBV28 | few | - | TRBJ1-2
TGCGCCAGCAGCTTGGAGGGTAGCGGGAGAACCGGGGAGCTGTTTTTT | CASSLEGSGRTGELFF | TRBV5-1 | - | TRBD2 | TRBJ2-2
TGTGCCAGCAGACAACGGACAGGGGGGACCTACGAGCAGTACTTC | CASRQRTGGTYEQYF | TRBV7-8 | - | TRBD1 | TRBJ2-7
TGCGCCAGCAGCTGGCAGGGTACTGGGGCCAACGTCCTGACTTTC | CASSWQGTGANVLTF | TRBV5-1 | once | - | TRBJ2-6
TGTGCCAGCAGCTTAGAGCCAGGGGGCGGATACGAGCAGTACTTC | CASSLEPGGGYEQYF | TRBV11-2 | few | TRBD1 | TRBJ2-7
TGTGCCAGCAGACTGAACATCGGGCCCCAGCATTTT | CASRLNIGPQHF | TRBV2 | once | - | TRBJ1-5
TGTGCCACCAGCAGAGGGCGCAATGAGCAGTTCTTC | CATSRGRNEQFF | TRBV15 | - | - | TRBJ2-1
TGTGCCAGCTCACCACCGGGGAGGGGTGGCAATCAGCCCCAGCATTTT | CASSPPGRGGNQPQHF | TRBV18 | - | - | TRBJ1-5
TGTGCCAGCAGTTTAAACCAAGGGGGGACCCAGTACTTC | CASSLNQGGTQYF | TRBV28 | - | - | TRBJ2-5
TGTGCCAGCTCACTAACTAGCGGCGACACCGGGGAGCTGTTTTTT | CASSLTSGDTGELFF | TRBV18 | few | TRBD2 | TRBJ2-2
TGTGCCAGCAGCTCGTCGGGCGATGAGCAGTTCTTC | CASSSSGDEQFF | TRBV6-6 | - | - | TRBJ2-1
TGTGCCAGCAGCTTTGGAGGGGGCCGCTCAATACACGAGCAGTACTTC | CASSFGGGRSIHEQYF | TRBV5-5 | once | - | TRBJ2-7
TGTGCCAGCAGTGAAGCCAGGACCCCCACAGATACGCAGTATTTT | CASSEARTPTDTQYF | TRBV2 | once | - | TRBJ2-3
TGTGCCAGCTCACCGGAAACTACCGGGGAGCTGTTTTTT | CASSPETTGELFF | TRBV18 | - | - | TRBJ2-2
TGTGCCAGCAGTGAAGTTCGGCCCTCGCTCGGTGAGCAGTTCTTC | CASSEVRPSLGEQFF | TRBV6-1 | few | - | TRBJ2-1
TGTGCCAGCAGTTCGGGACGATCCCACGAGCAGTACTTC | CASSSGRSHEQYF | TRBV28 | - | - | TRBJ2-7
TGTGCCAGCTGGGGGGGCGGATACTCCTACAATGAGCAGTTCTTC | CASWGGGYSYNEQFF | TRBV7-2 | - | - | TRBJ2-1
TGTGCCAGCAGCCTCGGGACAGGGGGCGCGGGCACCGGGGAGCTGTTTTTT | CASSLGTGGAGTGELFF | TRBV9 | - | TRBD1 | TRBJ2-2
TGCGCCAGCAGCCAAGATTTTGCGGGGGTTAGTGGCTACACCTTC | CASSQDFAGVSGYTF | TRBV5-5 | - | - | TRBJ1-2
TGTGCCAGCAGTTACCTACAGGGGATTCAGGGAAAACTGTTTTTT | CASSYLQGIQGKLFF | TRBV6-5 | once | TRBD1 | TRBJ1-4
TGCGCCAGCAGCATCGGGACAGAGAGAAACACCGGGGAGCTGTTTTTT | CASSIGTERNTGELFF | TRBV5-1 | - | TRBD1 | TRBJ2-2
TGCAGCTTACCGACTAGCGGGAGAGGTTACAATGAGCAGTTCTTC | CSLPTSGRGYNEQFF | TRBV29-1 | - | TRBD2 | TRBJ2-1
TGTGCCTGGGAAGTCTCTTCTAGCACAGATACGCAGTATTTT | CAWEVSSSTDTQYF | TRBV30 | - | - | TRBJ2-3
TGTGCCTGGAGTGTAGTACCTAGGAGGACAGATACGCAGTATTTT | CAWSVVPRRTDTQYF | TRBV30 | - | - | TRBJ2-3
TGTGCCATCAGTGAGTCGGGACAAACCTATGGCTACACCTTC | CAISESGQTYGYTF | TRBV10-3 | - | - | TRBJ1-2
TGTGCCAGCTCTCTGGGCAGGGGGCGATCCTACGAGCAGTACTTC | CASSLGRGRSYEQYF | TRBV18 | once | TRBD1 | TRBJ2-7
TGTGCCAGCAGCCAGGGAGCGGGAGAAAGGTTAGATACGCAGTATTTT | CASSQGAGERLDTQYF | TRBV11-2 | - | TRBD2 | TRBJ2-3
TGTGCCAGCTCACCTGAGTCCTCTGGAAACACCATATATTTT | CASSPESSGNTIYF | TRBV18 | - | - | TRBJ1-3
TGCGCCAGCAGCTTTACAGCCAATCAGCCCCAGCATTTT | CASSFTANQPQHF | TRBV5-1 | once | - | TRBJ1-5
TGTGCCAGTTCCCCCATTAGGGAAGAGACCCAGTACTTC | CASSPIREETQYF | TRBV6-5 | - | - | TRBJ2-5
TGTGCCAGCAGCGTAGGTTTCCGCAAGGATCAGCCCCAGCATTTT | CASSVGFRKDQPQHF | TRBV9 | - | - | TRBJ1-5